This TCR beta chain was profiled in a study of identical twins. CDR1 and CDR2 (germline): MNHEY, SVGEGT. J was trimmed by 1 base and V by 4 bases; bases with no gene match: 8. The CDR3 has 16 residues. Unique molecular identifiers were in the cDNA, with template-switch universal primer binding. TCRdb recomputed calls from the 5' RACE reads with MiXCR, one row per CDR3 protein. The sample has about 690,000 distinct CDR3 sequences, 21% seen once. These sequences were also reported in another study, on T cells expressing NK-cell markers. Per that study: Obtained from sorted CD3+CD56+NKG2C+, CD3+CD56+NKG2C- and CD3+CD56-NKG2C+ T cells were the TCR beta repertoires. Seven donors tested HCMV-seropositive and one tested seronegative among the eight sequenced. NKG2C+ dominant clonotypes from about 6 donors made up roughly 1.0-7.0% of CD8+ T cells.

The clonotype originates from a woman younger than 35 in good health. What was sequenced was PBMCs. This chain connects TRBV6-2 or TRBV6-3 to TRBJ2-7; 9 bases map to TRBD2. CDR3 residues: CASSSRLAANSYEQYF. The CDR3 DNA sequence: TGTGCCAGCAGTTCCCGACTAGCGGCTAATTCCTACGAGCAGTACTTC.